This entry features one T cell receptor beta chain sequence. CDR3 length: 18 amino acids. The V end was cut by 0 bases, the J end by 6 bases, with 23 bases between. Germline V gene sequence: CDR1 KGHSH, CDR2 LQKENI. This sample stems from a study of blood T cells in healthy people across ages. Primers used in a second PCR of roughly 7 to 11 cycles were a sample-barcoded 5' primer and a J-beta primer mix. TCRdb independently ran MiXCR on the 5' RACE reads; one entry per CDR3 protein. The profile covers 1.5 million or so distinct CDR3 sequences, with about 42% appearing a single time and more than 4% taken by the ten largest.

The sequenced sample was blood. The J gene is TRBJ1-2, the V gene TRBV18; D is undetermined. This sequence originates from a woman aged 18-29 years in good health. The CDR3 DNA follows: TGTGCCAGCTCACCACCGATTAGGGAGGCGTTCGGAGCTAATGGCTACACCTTC. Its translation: CASSPPIREAFGANGYTF. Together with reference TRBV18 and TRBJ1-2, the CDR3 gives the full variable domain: NAGVMQNPRHLVRRRGQEARLRCSPMKGHSHVYWYRQLPEEGLKFMVYLQKENIIDESGMPKERFSAEFPKEGPSILRIQQVVRGDSAAYFCASSPPIREAFGANGYTFGSGTRLTVV.